The present entry profiles one T cell receptor beta chain with its context. This clone was recorded once. Its antigen is currently not known. Base qualities are missing; no much larger clone stands one base away. This entry comes from a study of blood T cell repertoires in COVID-19 (dated by TCRdb to 2018 to 2020). At the level of the whole study: The collaborator samples originated in the United States, Italy and Spain and spanned the acute and convalescent phases of COVID-19. The prospective study material was composed of cDNA or gDNA derived from T cells, B-cell-depleted T cells, or PBMCs. Subjects who had been exposed to COVID-19, were actively infected with it, or had recovered from it provided the deeply sampled blood TCRbeta repertoires that made up the dataset. A freely available public database, intended as a resource for researchers studying the immune response to SARS-CoV-2, is where the repertoires were released. Samples were obtained from the ongoing ImmuneRACE study (first 160 participants) and from 1,254 subjects provided by 6 global collaborators. A de-identified subject ID, COVID-19 status, age in years and sex were almost always included in the sample metadata. Where available, HLA class I and class II types were obtained from metadata supplied by the sample provider rather than from assay-based typing.

The immunoSEQ Assay, a bias-controlled multiplex PCR, was used to amplify TCRbeta CDR3 regions from genomic DNA. Regarding the original processing steps: The number of nucleated cells in each sample was estimated from the amplification of reference gene primers within the assay. To quantify the absolute abundance of each unique TCRbeta CDR3 rearrangement, sequence reads were collapsed and filtered. For each sample, productive Simpson clonality was calculated by taking the square root of Simpson's diversity index across productive rearrangements. The clones in this table, taken by TCRdb from immuneACCESS, are in-frame only. Not every clone is retained; where verified, under half of the shortfall comes from an unresolved V gene, and the cause of the rest is unknown. V and J calls and clone size are given by that table; D and trimming were obtained from the DNA. The sample contains 55,000 to 65,000 clones, around 87% of them found a single time. The ten most abundant clones make up around 6.9% of the sample.

CDR1 and CDR2, per the germline V gene (reference sequence), are DFQATT and SNEGSKA. Inclusive of the bounding cysteine and phenylalanine, the CDR3 is 15 residues long. Only the CDR3 DNA is retained, 45 bases long and in frame from the first base. V loses 3 bases, J loses 2 bases, and the germline ends lie 14 bases apart. The paper as a whole reports these results and caveats: Clinical and demographic metadata were provided uncurated, with the amount varying by source and participant.

Collaborating institutions collected whole blood in K2EDTA tubes following their own protocols. Collaborator samples were shipped for TCRbeta analysis as frozen whole blood, isolated PBMCs, or DNA extracted from either sample type. This clonotype originated in a man in his 60s with active or convalescent COVID-19. The rearranged chain carries TRBV20-1 and TRBJ1-5; the D gene is possibly TRBD1, with 5 bases matching. The sequenced material came from peripheral blood. The DNA sequence is as follows: TGCAGTGCTAGTCAGATCAGGGCGGGCAATCAGCCCCAGCATTTT. Protein translation: CSASQIRAGNQPQHF.